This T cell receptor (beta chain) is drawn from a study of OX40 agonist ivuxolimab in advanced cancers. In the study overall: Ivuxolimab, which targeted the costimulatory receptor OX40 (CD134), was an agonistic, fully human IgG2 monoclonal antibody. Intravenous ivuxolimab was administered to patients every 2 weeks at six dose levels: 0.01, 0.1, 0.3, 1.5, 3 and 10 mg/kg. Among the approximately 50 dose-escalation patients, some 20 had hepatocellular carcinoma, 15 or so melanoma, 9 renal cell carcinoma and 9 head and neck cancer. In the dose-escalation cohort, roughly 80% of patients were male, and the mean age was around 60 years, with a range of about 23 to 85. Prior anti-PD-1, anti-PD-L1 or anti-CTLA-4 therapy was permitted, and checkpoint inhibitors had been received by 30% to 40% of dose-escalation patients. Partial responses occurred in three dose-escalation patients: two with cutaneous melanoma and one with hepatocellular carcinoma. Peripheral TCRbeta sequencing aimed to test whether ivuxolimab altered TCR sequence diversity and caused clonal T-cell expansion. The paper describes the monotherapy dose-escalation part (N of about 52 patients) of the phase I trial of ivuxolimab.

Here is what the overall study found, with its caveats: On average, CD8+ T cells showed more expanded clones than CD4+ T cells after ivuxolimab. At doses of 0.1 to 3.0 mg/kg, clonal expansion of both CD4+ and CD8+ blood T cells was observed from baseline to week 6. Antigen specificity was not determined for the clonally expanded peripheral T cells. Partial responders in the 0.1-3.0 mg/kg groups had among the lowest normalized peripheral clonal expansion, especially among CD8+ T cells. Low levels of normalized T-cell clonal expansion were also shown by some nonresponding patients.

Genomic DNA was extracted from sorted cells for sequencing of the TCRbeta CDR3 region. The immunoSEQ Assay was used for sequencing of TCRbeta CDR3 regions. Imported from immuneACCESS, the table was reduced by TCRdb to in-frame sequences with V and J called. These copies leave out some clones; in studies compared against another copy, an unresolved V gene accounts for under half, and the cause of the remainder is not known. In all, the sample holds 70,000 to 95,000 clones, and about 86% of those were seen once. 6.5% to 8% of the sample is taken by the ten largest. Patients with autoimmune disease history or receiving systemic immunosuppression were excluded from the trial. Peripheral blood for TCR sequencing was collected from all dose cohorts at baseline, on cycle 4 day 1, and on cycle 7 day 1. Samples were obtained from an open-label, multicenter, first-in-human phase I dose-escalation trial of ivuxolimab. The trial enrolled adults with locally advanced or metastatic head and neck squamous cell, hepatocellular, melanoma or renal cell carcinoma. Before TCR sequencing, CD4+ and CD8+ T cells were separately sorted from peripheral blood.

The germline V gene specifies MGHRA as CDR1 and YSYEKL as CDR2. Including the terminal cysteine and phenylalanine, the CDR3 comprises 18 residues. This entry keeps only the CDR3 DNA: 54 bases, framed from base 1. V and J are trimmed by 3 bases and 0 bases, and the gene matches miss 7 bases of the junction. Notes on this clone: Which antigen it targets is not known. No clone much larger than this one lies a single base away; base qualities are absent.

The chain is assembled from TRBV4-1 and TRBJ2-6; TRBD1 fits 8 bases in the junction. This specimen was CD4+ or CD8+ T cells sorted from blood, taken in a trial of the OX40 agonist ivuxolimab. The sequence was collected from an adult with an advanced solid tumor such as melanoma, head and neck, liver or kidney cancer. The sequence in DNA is TGCGCCAGCAGCCACTGGACAGGGCCTAGCTCTGGGGCCAACGTCCTGACTTTC. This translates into CASSHWTGPSSGANVLTF.